Below, 10 T cell receptor beta chains from the same sample are listed, as sequenced in a study of blood T cell repertoires in COVID-19. The data were produced by immunoSEQ multiplex PCR, yet TCRdb's version contains in-frame clones alone and is incomplete. The sample records roughly 68,000 clones, 87% being singletons. Sequencing used peripheral blood. These receptors all come from a woman aged 50 to 60 with COVID-19, enrolled during active disease.

The chain has TRBV9 and TRBJ1-3; D is unclear. The CDR3 spans 14 residues. The V gene's germline CDR1 is SGDLS and CDR2 YYNGEE. V lost 3 bases to trimming and J lost 1 base, with 8 bases between them. The CDR3 sequence: CASSEPGSGNTIYF. In DNA, the CDR3 is TGTGCCAGCAGCGAACCCGGGTCTGGAAACACCATATATTTT.

The chain has TRBV15 and TRBJ1-3; D gene uncertain. Germline loops: CDR1 LNHNV, CDR2 YYDKDF (reference sequence). V was trimmed by 0 bases and J by 0 bases, leaving 12 bases between them. This CDR3 region has 17 residues. This CDR3 reads CATSREIRSYSGNTIYF. For the CDR3, the DNA is TGTGCCACCAGCAGAGAGATCAGGTCGTACTCTGGAAACACCATATATTTT.

J is TRBJ1-2 and V is TRBV30, with D unclear. Germline assignment: CDR1 GTSNPN and CDR2 SVGIG (reference sequence). The length of the CDR3 is 13 residues. Trimming left V 1 base short and J 8 bases short, with 14 bases between. The CDR3 bases are TGTGCCTGGAGTGACATCAGGATTGGCGGCTACACCTTC. As protein: CAWSDIRIGGYTF.

V gene TRBV29-1 combines with J gene TRBJ2-7; a weak D match, TRBD2 (5 bases). CDR1 and CDR2 (germline): SQVTM, ANQGSEA. The V gene lost 2 bases and the J gene lost 1 base, with 12 bases spanning the gap. The CDR3 runs 14 residues. CDR3 in amino acids: CSVEFGSTSYEQYF. The CDR3 DNA reads TGCAGCGTTGAATTTGGGAGTACATCCTACGAGCAGTACTTC.

V is TRBV4-1 and J is TRBJ2-5; 8 bases map to TRBD1. The V gene's germline CDR1 is MGHRA and CDR2 YSYEKL. V shed 1 base, J shed 3 bases, and the junction held 7 bases outside the gene matches. The CDR3 is 16 amino acids. CDR3 coding DNA: TGCGCCAGCAGCCAAGCACCGGACAGGGAAAAAGAGACCCAGTACTTC. Translation gives CASSQAPDREKETQYF.

The V gene is TRBV5-4, the J gene TRBJ2-2, with D maybe TRBD2 (7 bases). The V gene's germline CDR1 is SGHNT and CDR2 YYREEE (reference sequence). With 5 bases removed from V and 1 base from J, the gap between germline ends came to 12 bases. CDR3 length: 15 residues. For the CDR3, the DNA is TGTGCCAGCAGTACAGGGAGGGGGAACACCGGGGAGCTGTTTTTT. Amino acids: CASSTGRGNTGELFF.

V usage is TRBV7-8 and J usage is TRBJ2-7, with TRBD2 identical over 7 bases. CDR3 length: 17 residues. With V trimmed by 1 base and J by 2 bases, 11 bases remained unmatched. The V gene's germline CDR1 is SGHVS and CDR2 FQNEAQ. This CDR3 reads CASSLGGGGSYTYEQYF. DNA for the CDR3: TGTGCCAGCAGCTTAGGAGGCGGCGGGAGCTATACCTACGAGCAGTACTTC. Full variable domain (rest looked up from reference TRBV7-8 and TRBJ2-7): GAGVSQSPRYKVAKRGQDVALRCDPISGHVSLFWYQQALGQGPEFLTYFQNEAQLDKSGLPSDRFFAERPEGSVSTLKIQRTQQEDSAVYLCASSLGGGGSYTYEQYFGPGTRLTVT.

This chain joins TRBV27 and TRBJ2-1; 12 nucleotides match TRBD2. Germline CDR1 is MNHEY and CDR2 is SMNVEV (reference sequence). V dropped 8 bases and J dropped 8; count of bases not matched to a gene: 4. This CDR3 is 13 amino acids long. CDR3 bases: TGTGCCAGCCAAAGACTAGCGGGAGATGAGCAGTTCTTC. Protein: CASQRLAGDEQFF.

The chain joins TRBV7-8 to TRBJ2-1; TRBD2 aligns across 9 bases. The CDR3 is 22 amino acids. The V segment lost 8 bases and the J segment 0 bases; nucleotides outside the gene matches: 26. Germline CDR1 reads SGHVS; CDR2 reads FQNEAQ. CDR3 DNA: TGTGCCAGCGCGACGATCTCCTCTAGCGGGGATTTGCACCAGAGCTCCTACAATGAGCAGTTCTTC. Translating gives CASATISSSGDLHQSSYNEQFF.

The V and J genes are TRBV10-2 and TRBJ2-7, with a weak D call TRBD2 (5 bases). There are 19 residues in the CDR3. The germline CDR1 and CDR2 sequences are WSHSY and SAAADI. Trimming stripped 2 bases from V and 0 bases from J, with 23 bases between. CDR3 sequence: CASSEPAGLGSGSSYEQYF. CDR3 sequence (DNA): TGCGCCAGCAGTGAGCCGGCGGGTCTTGGGAGCGGAAGCTCCTACGAGCAGTACTTC.